This TCR beta chain comes out of a study of blood T cell repertoires in COVID-19. In the original analysis: Amplification of reference gene primers provided the estimated nucleated cell counts. Libraries were prepared by immunoSEQ multiplex PCR; TCRdb keeps only in-frame clonotypes and omits some of them. V and J calls and clone size are as listed in that table; D and trimming were resolved from the DNA. Here the sample spans over 250,000 clones, roughly nine tenths being singletons. Germline values: CDR1 SGHTA, CDR2 FQGNSA. The junction had 5 bases not matched to a gene; V was cut back by 5 bases and J by 5 bases. The CDR3 consists of 14 residues.

The chain is built from TRBV7-2 and TRBJ1-2; 10 bases fit TRBD1. The sequenced material came from peripheral blood. The clonotype originates from a man between 60 and 75 years old who had recovered from COVID-19. The CDR3 here is CASSPTGGAYGYTF. The CDR3 nucleotides are TGTGCCAGCAGCCCGACAGGGGGCGCTTATGGCTACACCTTC.